These T cell receptor beta chains were read from a single sample in a study of CD8 T cells in ankylosing spondylitis. A single record per CDR3 protein comes from TCRdb applying MiXCR to the 5' RACE reads. Among about 39,000 distinct CDR3 sequences, around 10% were seen once, and the ten largest hold approximately 15%. The source material was blood, either unsorted or a sorted T cell fraction (not recorded which). These receptors were obtained from a male donor with ankylosing spondylitis or in good health (not recorded which). CDR3s include the opening cysteine and the closing phenylalanine or tryptophan. D genes are given only for firm matches. Not all rows give a size; the values are once, few, many and, for expanded clones, a class.

d_gene: TRBD1
v_gene: TRBV5-6
abundance: many
j_gene: TRBJ1-2
CDR3nt: TGTGCCAGCAGCTTGGGAAGGGGGCACGGTGGCTACACCTTC
CDR3aa: CASSLGRGHGGYTF

d_gene: -
v_gene: TRBV7-8
abundance: many
j_gene: TRBJ2-1
CDR3nt: TGTGCCAGCAGCCCCCCGGAGGGCCTCTGGAATGAGCAGTTCTTC
CDR3aa: CASSPPEGLWNEQFF

d_gene: TRBD2
v_gene: TRBV5-1
abundance: many
j_gene: TRBJ2-7
CDR3nt: TGCGCCAGCAGCTTAGCTAGCGGGGCCTCCTACGAGCAGTACTTC
CDR3aa: CASSLASGASYEQYF

d_gene: -
v_gene: TRBV5-1
abundance: many
j_gene: TRBJ2-5
CDR3nt: TGCGCCAGCAGCCTCTGGGCCAGTCCCCAAGAGACCCAGTACTTC
CDR3aa: CASSLWASPQETQYF

d_gene: TRBD2
v_gene: TRBV5-1
abundance: many
j_gene: TRBJ2-7
CDR3nt: TGCGCCAGCAGCTTGGCCCCAAGCGGGAGTACCTCCTACGAGCAGTACTTC
CDR3aa: CASSLAPSGSTSYEQYF

d_gene: TRBD1
v_gene: TRBV7-9
abundance: -
j_gene: TRBJ2-1
CDR3nt: TGTGCCAGCAGCACGGGACAGGGACGCAATGAGCAGTTCTTC
CDR3aa: CASSTGQGRNEQFF

d_gene: -
v_gene: TRBV7-7
abundance: -
j_gene: TRBJ2-5
CDR3nt: TGTGCTAGCAGCTTGGGGGGCGCGGGGCTGGAGACCCAGTACTTC
CDR3aa: CASSLGGAGLETQYF

d_gene: -
v_gene: TRBV7-2
abundance: many
j_gene: TRBJ1-2
CDR3nt: TGTGCCAGCAGCTTAGATGGGGCTATTCAACCCTACACCTTC
CDR3aa: CASSLDGAIQPYTF

d_gene: -
v_gene: TRBV7-8
abundance: many
j_gene: TRBJ2-3
CDR3nt: TGTGCCAGCAGCCTGATGGTCGGCCTCGGATCGGATACGCAGTATTTT
CDR3aa: CASSLMVGLGSDTQYF

d_gene: -
v_gene: TRBV5-1
abundance: many
j_gene: TRBJ2-5
CDR3nt: TGCGCCAGCAGCCGCCTACCAGGGTACCAAGAGACCCAGTACTTC
CDR3aa: CASSRLPGYQETQYF

d_gene: TRBD1
v_gene: TRBV10-3
abundance: many
j_gene: TRBJ2-2
CDR3nt: TGTGCCATCAGCTGGACAGGGGGTACCGGGGAGCTGTTTTTT
CDR3aa: CAISWTGGTGELFF

d_gene: TRBD2
v_gene: TRBV20-1
abundance: few
j_gene: TRBJ2-2
CDR3nt: TGCAGTGCTAGGAGGCTAGCGGGAGGAACTCAATCGGGTACCGGGGAGCTGTTTTTT
CDR3aa: CSARRLAGGTQSGTGELFF

d_gene: TRBD1
v_gene: TRBV7-2
abundance: many
j_gene: TRBJ2-7
CDR3nt: TGTGCCAGCAGCTCAACAAGTGACAGGGGTAACTTC
CDR3aa: CASSSTSDRGNF

d_gene: TRBD2
v_gene: TRBV25-1
abundance: many
j_gene: TRBJ2-2
CDR3nt: TGTGCCAGCAGTGACACAAGCGGGAGATCGAGGGAGCTGTTTTTT
CDR3aa: CASSDTSGRSRELFF

d_gene: -
v_gene: TRBV6-5
abundance: many
j_gene: TRBJ2-2
CDR3nt: TGTGCCAGCAGTTACTCCCAGGGACGGAGCACCGGGGAGCTGTTTTTT
CDR3aa: CASSYSQGRSTGELFF

d_gene: TRBD2
v_gene: TRBV10-2
abundance: many
j_gene: TRBJ2-3
CDR3nt: TGCGCCAGCAGGGCAGGACTAGCGGGAGCCCTCACAGATACGCAGTATTTT
CDR3aa: CASRAGLAGALTDTQYF

d_gene: -
v_gene: TRBV6-1
abundance: many
j_gene: TRBJ2-2
CDR3nt: TGTGCCAGCACCCTACGTCCCTCGAACACCGGGGAGCTGTTTTTT
CDR3aa: CASTLRPSNTGELFF

d_gene: -
v_gene: TRBV7-2
abundance: many
j_gene: TRBJ1-3
CDR3nt: TGTGCCAGCAGCTTACCACCGAGGACTGGAAACACCATATATTTT
CDR3aa: CASSLPPRTGNTIYF

d_gene: -
v_gene: TRBV20-1
abundance: many
j_gene: TRBJ2-6
CDR3nt: TGCAGTGCTAGAGACAGGAACTCTGGGGCCAACGTCCTGACTTTC
CDR3aa: CSARDRNSGANVLTF

d_gene: -
v_gene: TRBV11-2
abundance: many
j_gene: TRBJ2-4
CDR3nt: TGTGCCAGCAGCTTAAGGCAGGTTCGAGACATTCAGTACTTC
CDR3aa: CASSLRQVRDIQYF

d_gene: -
v_gene: TRBV6-1
abundance: many
j_gene: TRBJ2-6
CDR3nt: TGTGCCAGCAGTACCCCCGGGACGTCCTCTGGGGCCAACGTCCTGACTTTC
CDR3aa: CASSTPGTSSGANVLTF

d_gene: TRBD1
v_gene: TRBV6-2/TRBV6-3
abundance: many
j_gene: TRBJ2-3
CDR3nt: TGTGCCAGCAGTTACTCGAGGGGACAGGGACAAGATACGCAGTATTTT
CDR3aa: CASSYSRGQGQDTQYF

d_gene: -
v_gene: TRBV19
abundance: many
j_gene: TRBJ2-1
CDR3nt: TGTGCCAGTACCAAAAAAGGGGCCTCTTACAATGAGCAGTTCTTC
CDR3aa: CASTKKGASYNEQFF

d_gene: TRBD1
v_gene: TRBV18
abundance: -
j_gene: TRBJ2-7
CDR3nt: TGTGCCAGCGGGACAGCTACCTACGAGCAGTACTTC
CDR3aa: CASGTATYEQYF

d_gene: TRBD2
v_gene: TRBV12-3/TRBV12-4
abundance: many
j_gene: TRBJ2-7
CDR3nt: TGTGCCAGCAGTTTGCCTAGCGGGACGTCCAAGCAGTACTTC
CDR3aa: CASSLPSGTSKQYF

d_gene: -
v_gene: TRBV27
abundance: many
j_gene: TRBJ2-1
CDR3nt: TGTGCCAGCAGTCCCCGACCCGACAATGAGCAGTTCTTC
CDR3aa: CASSPRPDNEQFF

d_gene: -
v_gene: TRBV15
abundance: many
j_gene: TRBJ2-5
CDR3nt: TGTGCCACCAGCAGAGAGGTTCGGGAGACCCAGTACTTC
CDR3aa: CATSREVRETQYF

d_gene: -
v_gene: TRBV7-2
abundance: many
j_gene: TRBJ2-7
CDR3nt: TGTGCCAGCAGCCGTGGACAGTCCCTCTCCTACGAGCAGTACTTC
CDR3aa: CASSRGQSLSYEQYF

d_gene: -
v_gene: TRBV5-4
abundance: many
j_gene: TRBJ1-2
CDR3nt: TGTGCCAGCAGCTTTTCCCAGGGGCGAGACTATGGCTACACCTTC
CDR3aa: CASSFSQGRDYGYTF

d_gene: TRBD2
v_gene: TRBV27
abundance: many
j_gene: TRBJ2-7
CDR3nt: TGTGCCAGCAGCCATTCCGGCGGGAACCCGGGACTAGCAAGGGAGCAGTACTTC
CDR3aa: CASSHSGGNPGLAREQYF

d_gene: -
v_gene: TRBV11-3
abundance: many
j_gene: TRBJ2-3
CDR3nt: TGTGCCAGCAGCTTGGCACACTCAGATACGCAGTATTTT
CDR3aa: CASSLAHSDTQYF

d_gene: -
v_gene: TRBV2
abundance: few
j_gene: TRBJ2-7
CDR3nt: TGTGCCAGCAGGGGGACATCCTCCTACGAGCAGTACTTC
CDR3aa: CASRGTSSYEQYF

d_gene: -
v_gene: TRBV27
abundance: -
j_gene: TRBJ2-7
CDR3nt: TGTGCCAGCAGTTTATCTTCCGGAGACTACGAGCAGTACTTC
CDR3aa: CASSLSSGDYEQYF

d_gene: TRBD1
v_gene: TRBV27
abundance: many
j_gene: TRBJ1-2
CDR3nt: TGTGCCAGCAGTTTGCCAGGGGGCGGTGGCTACACCTTC
CDR3aa: CASSLPGGGGYTF

d_gene: -
v_gene: TRBV27
abundance: many
j_gene: TRBJ2-7
CDR3nt: TGTGCCAGCAGTTCGCGCGCGATGGCAGGGGAAAACTCCTACGAGCAGTACTTC
CDR3aa: CASSSRAMAGENSYEQYF

d_gene: TRBD2
v_gene: TRBV4-1
abundance: -
j_gene: TRBJ2-3
CDR3nt: TGCGCCAGCAGCCAAGAAGGTAGCGGGAGAACAGATACGCAGTATTTT
CDR3aa: CASSQEGSGRTDTQYF

d_gene: -
v_gene: TRBV6-1
abundance: few
j_gene: TRBJ2-7
CDR3nt: TGTGCCAGCAGGCCGGACACCTCCTACGAGCAGTACTTC
CDR3aa: CASRPDTSYEQYF

d_gene: -
v_gene: TRBV10-3
abundance: many
j_gene: TRBJ2-7
CDR3nt: TGTGCCATCAGTGTCCGTGAGGGGTTCTACGAAGAGCAGTACTTC
CDR3aa: CAISVREGFYEEQYF

d_gene: TRBD2
v_gene: TRBV11-2
abundance: few
j_gene: TRBJ2-1
CDR3nt: TGTGCCAGCAGCCAACTAGCGGGAGGGTCCCACAATGAGCAGTTCTTC
CDR3aa: CASSQLAGGSHNEQFF

d_gene: TRBD2
v_gene: TRBV18
abundance: many
j_gene: TRBJ2-2
CDR3nt: TGTGCCAGCTCCCCCGGACTAGCGGGAGGCACCGGGGAGCTGTTTTTT
CDR3aa: CASSPGLAGGTGELFF

d_gene: -
v_gene: TRBV25-1
abundance: many
j_gene: TRBJ2-2
CDR3nt: TGTGCCAGCGGAGGGCCGGGAACCGGGGAGCTGTTTTTT
CDR3aa: CASGGPGTGELFF

d_gene: -
v_gene: TRBV12-3/TRBV12-4
abundance: -
j_gene: TRBJ2-5
CDR3nt: TGTGCCAGCAGTTCCTCAGGGGCTGAGACCCAGTACTTC
CDR3aa: CASSSSGAETQYF

d_gene: -
v_gene: TRBV10-3
abundance: many
j_gene: TRBJ2-3
CDR3nt: TGTGCCATCAGTGGAACCGGGGCTTCCTATAGCACAGATACGCAGTATTTT
CDR3aa: CAISGTGASYSTDTQYF

d_gene: -
v_gene: TRBV7-8
abundance: -
j_gene: TRBJ2-1
CDR3nt: TGTGCCAGCAGCTTAGTGGGGGGCTCCTACAATGAGCAGTTCTTC
CDR3aa: CASSLVGGSYNEQFF

d_gene: -
v_gene: TRBV6-1
abundance: -
j_gene: TRBJ1-2
CDR3nt: TGTGCCATCAGCTCCGGGCTCCCAAGGGGAGATGCGGGAGGCTACACCTTC
CDR3aa: CAISSGLPRGDAGGYTF

d_gene: TRBD1
v_gene: TRBV20-1
abundance: medium-sized
j_gene: TRBJ2-5
CDR3nt: TGCAGTGCCGAAACAGGGGGCTCAGAGACCCAGTACTTC
CDR3aa: CSAETGGSETQYF

d_gene: -
v_gene: TRBV11-1
abundance: many
j_gene: TRBJ1-2
CDR3nt: TGTGCCAGCAGCTTAGTAGGCCCTCGGGGGGCCGGTAACTATGGCTACACCTTC
CDR3aa: CASSLVGPRGAGNYGYTF

d_gene: TRBD1
v_gene: TRBV5-1
abundance: medium-sized
j_gene: TRBJ2-2
CDR3nt: TGCGCCAGCAGCATGACAGGGATTAACACCGGGGAGCTGTTTTTT
CDR3aa: CASSMTGINTGELFF

d_gene: -
v_gene: TRBV6-2/TRBV6-3
abundance: many
j_gene: TRBJ2-5
CDR3nt: TGTGCCAGCAGTTACTCCCGGAGGGAGACCCAGTACTTC
CDR3aa: CASSYSRRETQYF

d_gene: -
v_gene: TRBV20-1
abundance: many
j_gene: TRBJ2-3
CDR3nt: TGCAGTGCCGATAAGGGGTACCTCGTGGATACGCAGTATTTT
CDR3aa: CSADKGYLVDTQYF

d_gene: -
v_gene: TRBV27
abundance: many
j_gene: TRBJ1-5
CDR3nt: TGTGCCAGCAGTTTAATAGGCCAAAATCAGCCCCAGCATTTT
CDR3aa: CASSLIGQNQPQHF

d_gene: -
v_gene: TRBV20-1
abundance: -
j_gene: TRBJ1-2
CDR3nt: TGCGGGGGCAGGGTGGACTATGGCTACACCTTC
CDR3aa: CGGRVDYGYTF

d_gene: TRBD2
v_gene: TRBV6-2/TRBV6-3
abundance: many
j_gene: TRBJ2-3
CDR3nt: TGTGCCAGCAGTTACTCAACCGGGACTAGCGTTGCAGATACGCAGTATTTT
CDR3aa: CASSYSTGTSVADTQYF